The rows below give T cell receptor beta chains drawn from one sample of a study of T-cell reconstitution after alpha-beta-depleted transplantation in children. Each CDR3 protein gets one entry after TCRdb re-called the PCR reads with MiXCR. The sample lists 600,000 to 700,000 distinct CDR3 sequences, about 15% occurring once. Specimen: PBMCs from the stem cell graft donor, collected from the stem cell graft. These receptors were collected from a human donor who donated a stem cell graft to a child with acute myeloid leukemia. Each CDR3 is given with its conserved first and last residue. The order of the fields is clone size, J gene, D gene, CDR3 length, V gene, CDR3 DNA, CDR3 protein. D genes are given only for firm matches. Not every row has a clone size; where given, it reads once, few, many or a size class.

- TRBJ1-1 - 14 TRBV20-1 TGCAGTGCTAGACTAGGGAGCCGGCACACTGAAGCTTTCTTT CSARLGSRHTEAFF
- TRBJ2-1 TRBD1 14 TRBV5-1 TGCGCCAGCAGCACAGGGGAGAGTCACAATGAGCAGTTCTTC CASSTGESHNEQFF
many TRBJ1-2 - 14 TRBV20-1 TGCAGTGCTAGAGATAGCACACAGGGTAATGGCTACACCTTC CSARDSTQGNGYTF
- TRBJ2-3 TRBD2 15 TRBV20-1 TGCAGTGCTAGGTTGGCGGGGGGCCTGCTAGATACGCAGTATTTT CSARLAGGLLDTQYF
- TRBJ1-1 - 15 TRBV25-1 TGTGCCAGCAGTGCCCAAAGGGGAGGGAACACTGAAGCTTTCTTT CASSAQRGGNTEAFF
many TRBJ1-1 - 11 TRBV29-1 TGCAGCTCGTCGGACGGCGCCGAAGCTTTCTTT CSSSDGAEAFF
many TRBJ1-2 - 14 TRBV20-1 TGCAGTGCTAGACAAAGGACCGAACATGGAGGCTACACCTTC CSARQRTEHGGYTF
few TRBJ1-5 - 13 TRBV6-6 TGTGCCAGCAGTTACTCAGATGATCAGCCCCAGCATTTT CASSYSDDQPQHF
- TRBJ2-2 TRBD1 17 TRBV4-3 TGCGCCAGCAGCCAAACCAGGGGGCCCTCGAACACCGGGGAGCTGTTTTTT CASSQTRGPSNTGELFF
few TRBJ1-3 TRBD1 16 TRBV5-1 TGCGCCAGCAGCTTGGCCGGGACAGGCTCTGGAAACACCATATATTTT CASSLAGTGSGNTIYF
- TRBJ1-1 TRBD1 15 TRBV20-1 TGCAGTGCTAGAGTAGGGGGGACAGGGGGCACTGAAGCTTTCTTT CSARVGGTGGTEAFF
- TRBJ1-3 - 14 TRBV5-1 TGCGCCAGCAGCCCTCAGTACTCTGGAAACACCATATATTTT CASSPQYSGNTIYF
many TRBJ2-3 TRBD1 15 TRBV6-1 TGTGCCAGCAGTCAAGGGACAGGGGGTAAAGATACGCAGTATTTT CASSQGTGGKDTQYF
- TRBJ1-1 - 15 TRBV20-1 TGCAGTGCTCCTCGACGGGCAACATCGGGATATGAAGCTTTCTTT CSAPRRATSGYEAFF
many TRBJ1-6 TRBD1 15 TRBV12-3/TRBV12-4 TGTGCCAGCAGTCCAGGGGGATCGCACAGTTCACCCCTCCACTTT CASSPGGSHSSPLHF
few TRBJ2-3 - 16 TRBV2 TGTGCCAGCAGAGGCGGGCAGCCAACTAGCACAGATACGCAGTATTTT CASRGGQPTSTDTQYF
few TRBJ2-3 TRBD2 15 TRBV7-3 TGTGCCAGCAGCCAAAGCGGGGGGGTTGGAGATACGCAGTATTTT CASSQSGGVGDTQYF
few TRBJ2-1 TRBD2 17 TRBV20-1 TGCAGTGCTTCACCGGGACTAGCGGGAGACCCCGACAATGAGCAGTTCTTC CSASPGLAGDPDNEQFF
- TRBJ2-1 - 14 TRBV7-9 TGTGCCAGCAGCCTCGGCTCTGATCGTGGTATTCCGTTCTTC CASSLGSDRGIPFF
few TRBJ2-6 - 14 TRBV29-1 TGCAGCGTGGACCCCGGGTCTGGGGCCAACGTCCTGACTTTC CSVDPGSGANVLTF
- TRBJ1-3 - 17 TRBV18 TGTGCCAGCTCACCAATCGGCGGGGACGGCTCTGGAAACACCATATATTTT CASSPIGGDGSGNTIYF
- TRBJ1-6 - 15 TRBV30 TGTGCCTGGAGTGTCATAGAGGGAAATAGTTCACCCCTCCACTTT CAWSVIEGNSSPLHF
few TRBJ2-5 TRBD2 14 TRBV7-2 TGTGCCAGTAGGGACGCCTCTAGCGGAGAGACCCAGTACTTC CASRDASSGETQYF
many TRBJ1-1 - 14 TRBV20-1 TGCAGTGCTAGAACGAGCATGCGGAACACTGAAGCTTTCTTT CSARTSMRNTEAFF
- TRBJ2-2 - 15 TRBV11-3 TGTGCCAGCAGCTACGAGGGTGCGAACACCGGGGAGCTGTTTTTT CASSYEGANTGELFF
many TRBJ2-4 - 14 TRBV20-1 TGCAGTGCTACTACAGGGATGGTCAAAAACATTCAGTACTTC CSATTGMVKNIQYF
few TRBJ1-6 - 17 TRBV20-1 TGCAGTGCTAGAGATGGTATAGGGAGCTCCTATAATTCACCCCTCCACTTT CSARDGIGSSYNSPLHF
many TRBJ2-1 - 14 TRBV6-1 TGTGCCAGCGGGACCCCTGGGTCCTACAATGAGCAGTTCTTC CASGTPGSYNEQFF
many TRBJ2-7 - 12 TRBV29-1 TGCAGCGTTGAAGACCAGTTTTACGAGCAGTACTTC CSVEDQFYEQYF
few TRBJ2-3 - 14 TRBV2 TGTGCCAGCATTGGGACACGGGATCCAGATACGCAGTATTTT CASIGTRDPDTQYF
many TRBJ1-4 - 14 TRBV20-1 TGCAGTGCTCCAAAGGAGGGGGGAAAAGAAAAACTGTTTTTT CSAPKEGGKEKLFF
- TRBJ1-2 - 14 TRBV9 TGTGCCAGCAGCGTAAAGAGAGGCAGGGATGGCTACACCTTC CASSVKRGRDGYTF
many TRBJ2-7 - 14 TRBV5-5 TGTGCCAGCAGCTTGGCTGCCCGTCAGGGCGAGCAGTACTTC CASSLAARQGEQYF
- TRBJ2-3 - 16 TRBV7-2 TGTGCCAGCAGCGCGAGCGGGACAGGACATTGGGATACGCAGTATTTT CASSASGTGHWDTQYF
- TRBJ2-2 - 13 TRBV5-5 TGTGCCAGCAGGTCAATTGGCACCGGGGAGCTGTTTTTT CASRSIGTGELFF
- TRBJ1-2 TRBD1 17 TRBV4-3 TGCGCCAGCAGCCAAGCCAAACAGGGGTCAGGTCGACATGGCTACACCTTC CASSQAKQGSGRHGYTF
- TRBJ1-4 TRBD1 13 TRBV20-1 TGCAGTGTTCCACAGGGGTCTAATGAAAAACTGTTTTTT CSVPQGSNEKLFF
few TRBJ2-1 - 16 TRBV7-6 TGTGCCAGCAGCTTAGAGGCGGGAAGCTCCTACAATGAGCAGTTCTTC CASSLEAGSSYNEQFF
many TRBJ2-2 - 15 TRBV24-1 TGTGCCACCAGTGATGCCTATCGGGCGACCGGGGAGCTGTTTTTT CATSDAYRATGELFF
many TRBJ2-7 TRBD2 12 TRBV29-1 TGCAGCGTTGGCGGGGGAGTCCACGAGCAGTACTTC CSVGGGVHEQYF
few TRBJ1-1 TRBD1 15 TRBV12-3/TRBV12-4 TGTGCCAGCAGTTTTGGACAGGGCTTATACACTGAAGCTTTCTTT CASSFGQGLYTEAFF
once TRBJ2-3 - 11 TRBV12-3/TRBV12-4 TGTGCCAGCAGTTTAGGGCTTAGTTTTCTCTTT CASSLGLSFLF
few TRBJ1-1 TRBD1 15 TRBV5-1 TGCGCCAGCAGCCGGGGACAGGGGACGATCGCTGAAGCTTTCTTT CASSRGQGTIAEAFF
- TRBJ2-3 TRBD1 14 TRBV5-1 TGCGCCAGCCTTGACACAGGGGGCTCAGATACGCAGTATTTT CASLDTGGSDTQYF
- TRBJ1-2 TRBD1 15 TRBV6-1 TGTGCCAGCAGCCCAGACAGGGCAAGTTCTTATGGCTACACCTTC CASSPDRASSYGYTF
- TRBJ1-5 - 13 TRBV12-3/TRBV12-4 TGTGCCAGCAGTTTAGGGGAGGCTGTAGCCCAGCATTTT CASSLGEAVAQHF
many TRBJ2-5 - 15 TRBV24-1 TGTGCCACCAGTTATGGAGGGCTCGGTGCAGAGACCCAGTACTTC CATSYGGLGAETQYF
few TRBJ2-3 - 13 TRBV7-9 TGTGCCAGCAGCTTAAGTTTCAAAGATACGCAGTATTTT CASSLSFKDTQYF
- TRBJ1-5 - 14 TRBV7-3 TGTGCCAGCAGCTTAACGCAGGGGATGGGGCCCCAGCATTTT CASSLTQGMGPQHF